This TCR beta chain was recovered during a study of beta chain features in type 1 diabetes. In germline, CDR1 is MDHEN, CDR2 SYDVKM. Germline trimming cut 6 bases from V and 5 bases from J; bases unmatched to any gene: 9. This CDR3 contains 15 residues. The study, taken as a whole, reports: Lower insertion and higher deletion counts appeared at VDJ junctions in type 1 diabetes patients.

Populations obtained by sorting all exceeded 95% purity. As every portion of the isolated RNA was reverse transcribed, the sequencing read expressed TCRB transcripts. Sequencing used immunoSEQ multiplex PCR; TCRdb keeps in-frame clones, though not all of them. The sample shows some 400,000 clones, over 12% of them seen only once. With regard to this clone: Antigen unknown.

The source is a woman younger than 35 in good health. The sample was naive CD4+ T cells from blood. The chain links TRBV28 to TRBJ2-1, with 8 positions matching TRBD2. In nucleotides, the CDR3 is TGTGCCAGCAGGAAGAGGTTAGCGGGGCACAATGAGCAGTTCTTC. Protein sequence: CASRKRLAGHNEQFF.